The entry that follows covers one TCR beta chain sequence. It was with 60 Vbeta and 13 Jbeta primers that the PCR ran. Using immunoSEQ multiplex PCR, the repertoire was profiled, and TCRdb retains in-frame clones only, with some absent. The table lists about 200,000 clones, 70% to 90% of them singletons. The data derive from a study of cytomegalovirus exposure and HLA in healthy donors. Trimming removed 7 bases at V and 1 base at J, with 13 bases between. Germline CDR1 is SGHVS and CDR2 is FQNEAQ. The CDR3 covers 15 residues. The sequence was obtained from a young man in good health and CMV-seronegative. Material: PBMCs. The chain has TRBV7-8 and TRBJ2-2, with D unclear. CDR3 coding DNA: TGTGCCAGCACCCGCCCGACTGAGAACACCGGGGAGCTGTTTTTT. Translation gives CASTRPTENTGELFF. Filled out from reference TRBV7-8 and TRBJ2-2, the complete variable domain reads GAGVSQSPRYKVAKRGQDVALRCDPISGHVSLFWYQQALGQGPEFLTYFQNEAQLDKSGLPSDRFFAERPEGSVSTLKIQRTQQEDSAVYLCASTRPTENTGELFFGEGSRLTVL.